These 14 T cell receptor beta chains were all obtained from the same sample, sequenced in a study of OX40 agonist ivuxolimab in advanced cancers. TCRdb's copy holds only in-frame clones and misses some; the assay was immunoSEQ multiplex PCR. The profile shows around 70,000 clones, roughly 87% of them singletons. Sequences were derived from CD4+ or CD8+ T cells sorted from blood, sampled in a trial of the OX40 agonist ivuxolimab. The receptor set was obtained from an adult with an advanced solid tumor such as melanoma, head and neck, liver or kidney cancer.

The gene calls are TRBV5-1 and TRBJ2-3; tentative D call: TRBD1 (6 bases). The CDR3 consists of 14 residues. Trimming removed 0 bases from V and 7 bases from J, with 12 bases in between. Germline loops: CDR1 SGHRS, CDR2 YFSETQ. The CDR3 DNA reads TGCGCCAGCAGCTTGGTTCTCAGGGGACATACGCAGTATTTT. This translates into CASSLVLRGHTQYF. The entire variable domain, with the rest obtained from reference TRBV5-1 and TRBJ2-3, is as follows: KAGVTQTPRYLIKTRGQQVTLSCSPISGHRSVSWYQQTPGQGLQFLFEYFSETQRNKGNFPGRFSGRQFSNSRSEMNVSTLELGDSALYLCASSLVLRGHTQYFGPGTRLTVL.

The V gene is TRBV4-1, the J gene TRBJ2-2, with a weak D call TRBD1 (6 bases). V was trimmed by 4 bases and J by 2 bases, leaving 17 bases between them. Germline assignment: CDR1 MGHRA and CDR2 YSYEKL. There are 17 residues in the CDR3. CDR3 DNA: TGCGCCAGCAGCCGGGGACGACAGGTGCTTAACACCGGGGAGCTGTTTTTT. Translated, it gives CASSRGRQVLNTGELFF.

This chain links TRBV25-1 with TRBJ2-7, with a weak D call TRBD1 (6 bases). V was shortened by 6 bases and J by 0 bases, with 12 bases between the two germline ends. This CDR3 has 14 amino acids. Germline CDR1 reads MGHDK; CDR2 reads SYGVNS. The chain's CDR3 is CASRYTGNSYEQYF. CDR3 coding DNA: TGTGCCAGCAGATATACAGGGAACTCCTACGAGCAGTACTTC.

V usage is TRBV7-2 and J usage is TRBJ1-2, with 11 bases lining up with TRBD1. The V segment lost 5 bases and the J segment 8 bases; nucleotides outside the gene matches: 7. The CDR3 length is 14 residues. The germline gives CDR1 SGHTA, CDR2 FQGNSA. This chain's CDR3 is CASSRGQGALGYTF. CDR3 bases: TGTGCCAGCAGCCGAGGACAGGGGGCATTAGGCTACACCTTC.

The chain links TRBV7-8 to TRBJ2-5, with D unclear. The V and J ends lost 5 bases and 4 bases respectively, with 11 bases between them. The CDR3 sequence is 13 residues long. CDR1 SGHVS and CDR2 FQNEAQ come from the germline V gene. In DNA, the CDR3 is TGTGCCAGCAGCCGCCCTCATAGAGAGACCCAGTACTTC. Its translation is CASSRPHRETQYF.

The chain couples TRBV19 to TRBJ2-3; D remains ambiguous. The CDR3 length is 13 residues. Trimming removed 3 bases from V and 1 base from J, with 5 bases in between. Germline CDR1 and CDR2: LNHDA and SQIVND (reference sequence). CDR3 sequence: CASSMKRTDTQYF. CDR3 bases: TGTGCCAGTAGTATGAAGCGCACAGATACGCAGTATTTT. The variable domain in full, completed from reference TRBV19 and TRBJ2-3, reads DGGITQSPKYLFRKEGQNVTLSCEQNLNHDAMYWYRQDPGQGLRLIYYSQIVNDFQKGDIAEGYSVSREKKESFPLTVTSAQKNPTAFYLCASSMKRTDTQYFGPGTRLTVL.

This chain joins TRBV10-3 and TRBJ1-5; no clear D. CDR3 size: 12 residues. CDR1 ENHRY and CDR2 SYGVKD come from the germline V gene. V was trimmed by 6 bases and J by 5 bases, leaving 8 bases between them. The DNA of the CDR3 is TGTGCCATCAGGGATCAGGATCAGCCCCAGCATTTT. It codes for CAIRDQDQPQHF.

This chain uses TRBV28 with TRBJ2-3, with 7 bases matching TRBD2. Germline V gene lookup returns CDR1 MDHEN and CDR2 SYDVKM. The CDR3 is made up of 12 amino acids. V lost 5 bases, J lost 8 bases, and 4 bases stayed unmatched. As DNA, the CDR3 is TGTGCCAGCAGTGCGAGGACTAGTACGCAGTATTTT. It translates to CASSARTSTQYF.

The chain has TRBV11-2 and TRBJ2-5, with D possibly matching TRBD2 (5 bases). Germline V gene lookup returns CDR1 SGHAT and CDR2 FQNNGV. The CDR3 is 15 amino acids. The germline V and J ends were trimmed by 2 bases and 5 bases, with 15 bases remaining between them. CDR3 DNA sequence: TGTGCCAGCAGCTTACCCCGGGGTTTAGGGGAGACCCAGTACTTC. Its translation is CASSLPRGLGETQYF.

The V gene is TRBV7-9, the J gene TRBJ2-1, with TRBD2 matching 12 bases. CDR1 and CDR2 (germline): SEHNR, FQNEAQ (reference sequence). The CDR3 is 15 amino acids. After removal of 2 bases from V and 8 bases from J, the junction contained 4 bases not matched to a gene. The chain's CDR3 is CASSLLAGGRYEQFF. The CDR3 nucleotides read TGTGCCAGCAGCTTACTAGCGGGAGGGCGGTATGAGCAGTTCTTC.

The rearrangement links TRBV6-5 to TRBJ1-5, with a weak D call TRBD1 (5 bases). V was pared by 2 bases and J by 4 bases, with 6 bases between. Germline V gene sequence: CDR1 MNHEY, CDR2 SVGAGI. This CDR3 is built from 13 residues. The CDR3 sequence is CASSYRGNQPQHF. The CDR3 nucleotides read TGTGCCAGCAGTTACCGGGGGAATCAGCCCCAGCATTTT.

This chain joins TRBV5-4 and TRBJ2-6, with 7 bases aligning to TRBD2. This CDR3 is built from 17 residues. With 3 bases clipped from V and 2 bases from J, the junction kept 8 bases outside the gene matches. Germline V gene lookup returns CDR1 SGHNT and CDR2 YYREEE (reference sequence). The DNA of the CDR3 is TGTGCCAGCAGCTGGGAGGGGCTTTTCGCTGGGGCCAACGTCCTGACTTTC. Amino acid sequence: CASSWEGLFAGANVLTF.

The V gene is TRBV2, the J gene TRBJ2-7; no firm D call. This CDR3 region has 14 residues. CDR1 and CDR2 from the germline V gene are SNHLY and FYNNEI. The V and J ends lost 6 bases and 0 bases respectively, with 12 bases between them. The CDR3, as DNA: TGTGCCAGCAGCCGACTCTCGAGCTCCTACGAGCAGTACTTC. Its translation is CASSRLSSSYEQYF.

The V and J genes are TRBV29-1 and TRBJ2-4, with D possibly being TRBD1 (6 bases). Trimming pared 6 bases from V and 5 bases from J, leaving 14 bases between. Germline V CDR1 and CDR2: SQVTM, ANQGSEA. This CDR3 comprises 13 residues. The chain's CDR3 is CSVVTGWENIQYF. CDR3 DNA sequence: TGCAGCGTCGTAACAGGGTGGGAAAACATTCAGTACTTC.